A single sample is the source of the 16 T cell receptor beta chains below, sequenced in a study of shared clonotypes between healthy human individuals. Naive CD8 populations comprised CD45RO-negative cells positively selected for CCR7, excluding terminally differentiated effector memory CD45RA+ cells. TCRdb's table, derived via immunoSEQ multiplex PCR, lists solely in-frame clones and lacks some. The data contain around 2,000,000 clones, about 95% of them seen just once; the ten biggest clones take up more than 0.9%. The sequenced material came from naive CD8+ T cells sorted from blood. The origin of the receptors is a young man in good health.

The rearrangement joins TRBV7-9 to TRBJ2-1; 9 nucleotides agree with TRBD1. Losses at the gene ends were 5 bases for V and 7 bases for J; bases not matched to a gene: 6. The CDR3 is 14 amino acids. The germline V gene encodes CDR1 SEHNR and CDR2 FQNEAQ (reference sequence). CDR3 sequence reads: CASSQTGGGNEQFF. The DNA of the CDR3 is TGTGCCAGCAGCCAGACAGGGGGAGGTAATGAGCAGTTCTTC.

The J gene is TRBJ1-4, the V gene TRBV6-5; D perhaps matches TRBD1 (5 bases). Germline V gene data show CDR1 as MNHEY and CDR2 as SVGAGI. V was shortened by 8 bases and J by 10 bases, with 20 bases between the two germline ends. The CDR3 is made up of 14 amino acids. The CDR3 DNA is TGTGCCAGCGGCGTACAGGTCCTTGGAGGAAAACTGTTTTTT. It yields the protein CASGVQVLGGKLFF.

This rearrangement joins TRBV7-2 to TRBJ1-5, with 10 bases aligning to TRBD1. J was trimmed by 4 bases and V by 6 bases; bases with no gene match: 6. There are 15 residues in the CDR3. Per the germline V gene, CDR1 is SGHTA and CDR2 is FQGNSA. This CDR3 is CASSSRDRGNQPQHF. The CDR3 nucleotides read TGTGCCAGCAGTTCACGGGACAGGGGAAATCAGCCCCAGCATTTT.

V is TRBV2 and J is TRBJ1-4; 7 nucleotides agree with TRBD1. The CDR3 loop spans 13 amino acids. V was pared by 7 bases and J by 6 bases, with 5 bases of the junction left unmatched. CDR1 and CDR2 (germline): SNHLY, FYNNEI. CDR3 in amino acids: CASIGGSDEKLFF. CDR3 nucleotide sequence: TGTGCCAGCATAGGGGGCTCGGATGAAAAACTGTTTTTT.

This CDR3 reads CASSAEPQGDTEAFF. The CDR3 bases are TGTGCCAGCAGCGCCGAGCCCCAGGGAGACACTGAAGCTTTCTTT. The chain uses TRBV7-2 and TRBJ1-1; tentative D call: TRBD1 (5 bases). CDR1 is SGHTA and CDR2 is FQGNSA in the germline V gene. The CDR3 consists of 15 residues. V dropped 5 bases and J dropped 3 bases, with 16 bases sitting between them.

The chain joins TRBV6-5 to TRBJ2-5; maybe TRBD2 (5 bases). The V end was cut by 0 bases, the J end by 4 bases, with 9 bases between. The CDR3 is 14 residues long. CDR1 and CDR2 (germline): MNHEY, SVGAGI. This CDR3 reads CASSYSQEAETQYF. The CDR3 bases are TGTGCCAGCAGTTACTCCCAGGAGGCAGAGACCCAGTACTTC.

The CDR3: CASSRTQWGNEQFF. The CDR3, as DNA: TGTGCCAGCAGCCGTACCCAGTGGGGAAATGAGCAGTTCTTC. This sequence joins TRBV11-3 and TRBJ2-1; D is ambiguous. V lost 5 bases and J 7 bases, leaving 15 bases between the germline ends. Looked up from germline, CDR1 is SGHNT and CDR2 is YENEEA. The CDR3 is 14 amino acids.

This chain links TRBV18 with TRBJ2-3, with 7 nucleotides matching TRBD2. The CDR3 spans 18 residues. J was trimmed by 0 bases and V by 4 bases; bases with no gene match: 13. CDR1 KGHSH and CDR2 LQKENI come from the germline V gene. The CDR3 reads CASSRTSTGGLSTDTQYF. CDR3 sequence (DNA): TGTGCCAGCTCACGGACGTCGACCGGGGGGTTAAGCACAGATACGCAGTATTTT.

The chain carries TRBV6-5 and TRBJ1-1; 8 nucleotides match TRBD1. Germline CDR1 MNHEY, CDR2 SVGAGI. V was pared by 6 bases and J by 4 bases, with 10 bases of the junction left unmatched. CDR3 length: 15 residues. CDR3 DNA sequence: TGTGCCAGCAGAGGGACAGGCTCAGGGTCCACTGAAGCTTTCTTT. This translates into CASRGTGSGSTEAFF.

The CDR3 reads CASSLAGGGPYEQYF. The CDR3 DNA reads TGTGCCAGCAGCTTAGCCGGCGGCGGACCCTACGAGCAGTACTTC. V and J are TRBV7-9 and TRBJ2-7; D is uncertain. This CDR3 has 15 residues. V lost 0 bases and J 2 bases, leaving 11 bases between the germline ends. Germline loops: CDR1 SEHNR, CDR2 FQNEAQ (reference sequence).

This clone has more than one count but fewer than ten. The V gene is TRBV14, the J gene TRBJ1-2, with 7 bases that match TRBD1. Germline V gene lookup returns CDR1 SGHDN and CDR2 FVKESK. This CDR3 region has 19 residues. Trimming removed 1 base from V and 3 bases from J; junction bases left unmatched: 17. The CDR3 DNA is TGTGCCAGCAGCCAAGTAGGATCTGGATTTGGTACAGGGGACTATGGCTACACCTTC. Residues: CASSQVGSGFGTGDYGYTF.

CDR3 in DNA: TGTGCCAGCAGCGACAGAACCTACAATGAGCAGTTCTTC. This translates into CASSDRTYNEQFF. The chain recombines TRBV11-2 with TRBJ2-1; TRBD1 might be the D (5 bases). V gave up 5 bases and J gave up 2 bases, with 7 bases separating them. Germline CDR1 is SGHAT and CDR2 is FQNNGV. This CDR3 has 13 residues. Drawing the rest from reference TRBV11-2 and TRBJ2-1, the complete variable domain is EAGVAQSPRYKIIEKRQSVAFWCNPISGHATLYWYQQILGQGPKLLIQFQNNGVVDDSQLPKDRFSAERLKGVDSTLKIQPAKLEDSAVYLCASSDRTYNEQFFGPGTRLTVL.

The rearrangement joins TRBV7-3 to TRBJ1-5; the match to TRBD1 covers 7 bases. CDR1 SGHTA and CDR2 FQGTGA come from the germline V gene. The V gene end was trimmed by 2 bases and the J gene end by 3 bases; junction bases not matched to a gene: 13. CDR3 length equals 18 residues. CDR3 region: CASSLDNVGTGVNQPQHF. The CDR3 coding sequence is TGTGCCAGCAGCTTAGATAATGTCGGCACAGGGGTCAATCAGCCCCAGCATTTT.

This clone is a singleton in its sample. The rearrangement joins TRBV9 to TRBJ1-1; no firm D call. Deletions cut 0 bases from V and 6 bases from J, with 12 bases between. This CDR3 spans 14 amino acids. Germline lookup yields CDR1 SGDLS and CDR2 YYNGEE. The CDR3 DNA reads as TGTGCCAGCAGCGTAGTGGCGACCCGTTCTGAAGCTTTCTTT. This gives the protein CASSVVATRSEAFF.

The chain is built from TRBV9 and TRBJ2-3; no reliable D call. Trimming took 4 bases from V and 6 from J, leaving 21 bases between them. This CDR3 is built from 16 residues. Germline CDR1 is SGDLS and CDR2 is YYNGEE. CDR3 bases: TGTGCCAGCAGCCCTACACGACGGTTGGAGTGGGATACGCAGTATTTT. This encodes CASSPTRRLEWDTQYF.

The rearrangement uses TRBV6-6 and TRBJ1-1; 9 nucleotides line up with TRBD1. Germline CDR1 reads MNHNY; CDR2 reads SVGAGI (reference sequence). The CDR3 is 13 residues long. Unmatched junction bases numbered 5, after V lost 5 bases and J lost 7 bases. The CDR3 spells CASSTGGIDEAFF. In DNA, the CDR3 is TGTGCCAGCAGTACAGGGGGCATTGATGAAGCTTTCTTT.